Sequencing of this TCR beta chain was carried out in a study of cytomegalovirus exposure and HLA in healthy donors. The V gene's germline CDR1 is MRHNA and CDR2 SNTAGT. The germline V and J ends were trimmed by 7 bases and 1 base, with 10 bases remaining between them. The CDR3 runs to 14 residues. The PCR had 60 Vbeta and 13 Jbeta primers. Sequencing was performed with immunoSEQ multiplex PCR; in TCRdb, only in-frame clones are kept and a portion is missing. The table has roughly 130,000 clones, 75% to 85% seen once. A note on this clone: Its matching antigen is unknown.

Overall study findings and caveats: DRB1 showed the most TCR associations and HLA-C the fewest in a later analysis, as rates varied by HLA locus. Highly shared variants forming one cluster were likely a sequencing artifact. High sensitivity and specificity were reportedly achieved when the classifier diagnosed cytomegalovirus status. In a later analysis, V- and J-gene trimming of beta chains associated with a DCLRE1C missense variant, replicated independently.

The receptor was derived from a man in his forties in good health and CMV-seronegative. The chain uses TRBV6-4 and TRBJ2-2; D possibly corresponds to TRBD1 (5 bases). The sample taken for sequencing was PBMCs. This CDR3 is CASKTVWNTGELFF. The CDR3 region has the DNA TGTGCCAGCAAGACAGTTTGGAACACCGGGGAGCTGTTTTTT.